This TCR beta chain was retrieved from a study of cytomegalovirus exposure and HLA in healthy donors. With 60 Vbeta and 13 Jbeta primers, the PCR was carried out. How the authors handled the data: Later reanalysis found tens of millions of unique TCR beta chains, roughly 10 million of them shared. Libraries were prepared by immunoSEQ multiplex PCR; TCRdb keeps only in-frame clonotypes and omits some of them. V, J and clone size derive from that table, while D and trimming were established from the DNA sequence. The data hold 40,000 to 45,000 clones, with under 65% observed a single time. Study-level points and caveats: A missense variant in DCLRE1C was later tied to TCR beta V- and J-gene trimming. Immune exposure information available was restricted to CMV serostatus.

Only a few counts were recorded for this clone. No antigen is known for it. This donor had no CMV serostatus on record. The CDR3 length is 14 residues. Germline V gives CDR1 SEHNR, CDR2 FQNEAQ (reference sequence). V lost 0 bases and J lost 3, with 8 bases in between. This sequence was found in a human donor in good health. The chain uses TRBV7-9 and TRBJ1-2; D unclear. The sample taken for sequencing was PBMCs. The DNA of the CDR3 is TGTGCCAGCAGCTTAGCAAGCGGGGACTATGGCTACACCTTC. It encodes CASSLASGDYGYTF. The variable domain in full, completed from reference TRBV7-9 and TRBJ1-2, reads DTGVSQNPRHKITKRGQNVTFRCDPISEHNRLYWYRQTLGQGPEFLTYFQNEAQLEKSRLLSDRFSAERPKGSFSTLEIQRTEQGDSAMYLCASSLASGDYGYTFGSGTRLTVV.